The source of this T cell receptor beta chain is a study of blood T cell repertoires in COVID-19. Study-level background: Sample material is recorded as cDNA or gDNA derived from T cells, B-cell-depleted T cells, or PBMCs.

The protocol was immunoSEQ multiplex PCR, while the TCRdb copy is restricted to in-frame clones and leaves out a portion. The table records approximately 200,000 clones, less than 95% of them present only once. Germline V gene data show CDR1 as SEHNR and CDR2 as FQNEAQ (reference sequence). The CDR3 extends over 16 amino acids. The J segment lost 1 base and the V segment lost 1 base, leaving 6 bases of the junction unmatched. The material sequenced was peripheral blood. The receptor's source is a man aged 25 to 40 with COVID-19, enrolled during active disease. This chain uses TRBV7-9 with TRBJ1-1, with TRBD1 identical over 7 bases. CDR3 residues: CASSLEGAGRNTEAFF. The CDR3 DNA reads TGTGCCAGCAGCTTAGAGGGGGCAGGGAGGAACACTGAAGCTTTCTTT.